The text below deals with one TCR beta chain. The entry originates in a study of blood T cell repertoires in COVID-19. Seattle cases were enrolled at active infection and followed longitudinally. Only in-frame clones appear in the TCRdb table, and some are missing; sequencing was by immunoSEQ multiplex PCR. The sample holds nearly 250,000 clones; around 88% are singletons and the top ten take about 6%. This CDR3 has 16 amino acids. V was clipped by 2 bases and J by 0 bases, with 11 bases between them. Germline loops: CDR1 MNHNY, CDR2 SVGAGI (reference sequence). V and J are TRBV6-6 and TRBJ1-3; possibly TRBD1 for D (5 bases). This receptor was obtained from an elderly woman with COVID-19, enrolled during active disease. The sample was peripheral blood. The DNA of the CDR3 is TGTGCCAGCAGTTACACCGACAGCTACTCTGGAAACACCATATATTTT. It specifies CASSYTDSYSGNTIYF.